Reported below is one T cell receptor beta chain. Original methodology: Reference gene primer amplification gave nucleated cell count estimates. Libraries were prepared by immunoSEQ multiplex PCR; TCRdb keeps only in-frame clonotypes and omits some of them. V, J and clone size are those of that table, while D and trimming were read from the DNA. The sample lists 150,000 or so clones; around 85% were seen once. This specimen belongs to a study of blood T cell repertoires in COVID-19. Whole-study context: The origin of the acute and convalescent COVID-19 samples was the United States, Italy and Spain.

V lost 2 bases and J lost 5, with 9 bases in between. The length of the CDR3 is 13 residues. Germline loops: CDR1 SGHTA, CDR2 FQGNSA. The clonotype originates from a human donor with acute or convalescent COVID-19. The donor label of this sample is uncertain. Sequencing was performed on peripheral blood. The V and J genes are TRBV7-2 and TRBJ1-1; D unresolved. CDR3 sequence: CASSLPPGTEAFF. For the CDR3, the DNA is TGTGCCAGCAGCTTACCCCCGGGTACTGAAGCTTTCTTT.